This paragraph covers one T cell receptor (beta chain) sequence. Germline assignment: CDR1 SNHLY and CDR2 FYNNEI. V lost 7 bases to trimming and J lost 6 bases; unmatched junction nucleotides: 12. The CDR3 covers 15 residues. The data were taken from a study of blood T cell repertoires in COVID-19. Study background: In each case, the material was cDNA or gDNA derived from T cells, B-cell-depleted T cells, or PBMCs.

Data came from immunoSEQ multiplex PCR; TCRdb stores just in-frame clones and leaves some out. The data show about 160,000 clones, 85% to 90% seen once. This receptor was identified in a woman in her 70s with COVID-19, enrolled during active disease. The sequenced sample consisted of peripheral blood. V is TRBV2 and J is TRBJ2-3; TRBD1 matches at 8 bases. The CDR3 loop reads CASTLDRGRADTQYF. Here the CDR3 DNA reads TGTGCCAGCACCCTAGACAGGGGACGAGCGGATACGCAGTATTTT.